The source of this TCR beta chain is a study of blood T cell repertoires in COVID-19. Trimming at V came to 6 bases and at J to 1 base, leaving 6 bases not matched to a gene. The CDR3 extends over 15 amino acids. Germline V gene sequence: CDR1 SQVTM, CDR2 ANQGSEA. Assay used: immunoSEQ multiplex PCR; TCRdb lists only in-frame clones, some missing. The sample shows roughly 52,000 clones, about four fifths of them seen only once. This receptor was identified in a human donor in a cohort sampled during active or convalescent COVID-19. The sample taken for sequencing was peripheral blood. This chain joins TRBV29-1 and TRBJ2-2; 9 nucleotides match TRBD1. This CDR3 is CSVRPGQGNTGELFF. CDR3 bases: TGCAGCGTCCGCCCGGGACAGGGGAACACCGGGGAGCTGTTTTTT.